This T cell receptor beta chain derives from a study of CD8 T cells in Susac syndrome. About this clonotype: The antigen remains undetermined.

CDR1 is SGHVS, CDR2 FNYEAQ, per germline. The CDR3 is 17 residues long. J gave up 6 bases and V 2 bases, and 11 bases lay outside the gene matches. Reverse transcription of about 0.45 to 1 ug RNA was carried out with random hexamers. MiXCR was run by TCRdb on the immunoSEQ multiplex PCR reads, yielding one entry per CDR3 protein. Altogether about 150,000 distinct CDR3 sequences are present, about 94% being singletons, with the ten largest covering just over 0.2%. The study, taken as a whole, reports: The study recognized that the number of individuals in its TCR sequencing and HLA analysis was relatively small.

The clonotype originates from a human donor with multiple sclerosis. The sequencing input was CD8+ T cells from PBMCs. The rearrangement links TRBV7-6 to TRBJ2-3; 10 bases match TRBD2. CDR3: CASSLRGLAGDYDTQYF. The CDR3 DNA sequence: TGTGCCAGCAGCTTACGGGGGCTAGCGGGGGATTACGATACGCAGTATTTT.